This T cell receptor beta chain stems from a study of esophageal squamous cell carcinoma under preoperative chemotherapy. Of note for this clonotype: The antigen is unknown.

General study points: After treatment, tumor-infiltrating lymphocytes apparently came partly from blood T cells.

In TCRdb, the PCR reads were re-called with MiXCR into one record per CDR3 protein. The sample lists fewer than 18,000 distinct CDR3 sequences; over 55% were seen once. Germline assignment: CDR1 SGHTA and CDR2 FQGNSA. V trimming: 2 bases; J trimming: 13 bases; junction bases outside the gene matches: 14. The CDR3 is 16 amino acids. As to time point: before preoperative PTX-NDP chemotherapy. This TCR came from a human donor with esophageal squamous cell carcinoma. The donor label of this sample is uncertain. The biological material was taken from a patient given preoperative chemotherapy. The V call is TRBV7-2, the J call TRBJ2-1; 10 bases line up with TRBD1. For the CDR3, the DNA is TGTGCCAGCAGCTTAAGTTCGGGACAGGGGAAAAACATTCAGTTCTTC. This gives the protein CASSLSSGQGKNIQFF.